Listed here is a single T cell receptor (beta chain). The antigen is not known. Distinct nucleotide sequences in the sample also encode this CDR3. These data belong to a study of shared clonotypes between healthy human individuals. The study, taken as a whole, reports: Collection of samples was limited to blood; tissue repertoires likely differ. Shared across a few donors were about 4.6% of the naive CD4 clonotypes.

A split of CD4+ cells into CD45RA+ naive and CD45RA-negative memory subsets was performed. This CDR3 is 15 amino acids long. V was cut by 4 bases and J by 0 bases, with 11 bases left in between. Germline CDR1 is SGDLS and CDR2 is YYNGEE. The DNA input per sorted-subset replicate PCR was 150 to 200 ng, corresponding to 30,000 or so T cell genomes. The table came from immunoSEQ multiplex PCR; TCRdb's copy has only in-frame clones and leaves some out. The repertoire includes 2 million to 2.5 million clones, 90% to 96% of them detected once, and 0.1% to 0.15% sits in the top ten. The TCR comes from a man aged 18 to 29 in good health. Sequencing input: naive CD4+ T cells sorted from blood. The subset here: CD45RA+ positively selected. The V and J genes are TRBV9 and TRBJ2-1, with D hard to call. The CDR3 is CASSPLLSSYNEQFF. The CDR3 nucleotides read TGTGCCAGCAGCCCTTTACTCAGCTCCTACAATGAGCAGTTCTTC.